A single sample is the source of the 4 T cell receptor beta chains below, sequenced in a study of T cells after posttransplantation cyclophosphamide. Clones were read by immunoSEQ multiplex PCR, and TCRdb kept only the in-frame ones, dropping some. The data show approximately 50,000 clones, 85% to 95% seen once. The specimen was PBMCs. Receptors were obtained from a young woman in good health and a related stem cell transplant donor.

The chain couples TRBV14 to TRBJ2-7; 10 nucleotides align to TRBD1. The germline CDR1 and CDR2 sequences are SGHDN and FVKESK. The junction had 6 bases not matched to a gene; V was cut back by 4 bases and J by 3 bases. CDR3 size: 15 residues. The CDR3 sequence is CASSPYRDRGYEQYF. The CDR3 DNA is TGTGCCAGCAGCCCATACCGGGACAGGGGCTACGAGCAGTACTTC.

This chain joins TRBV10-3 and TRBJ2-2; 12 nucleotides line up with TRBD2. V shed 3 bases, J shed 7 bases, and the junction held 9 bases outside the gene matches. Per germline, CDR1 ENHRY and CDR2 SYGVKD. The length of the CDR3 is 17 residues. DNA of the CDR3: TGTGCCATCAGTGACTCTAGCGGGGGGGCAGGGAGCGGGGAGCTGTTTTTT. This encodes CAISDSSGGAGSGELFF.

The gene calls are TRBV19 and TRBJ1-5; 9 nucleotides match TRBD1. After removal of 3 bases from V and 6 bases from J, the junction contained 6 bases not matched to a gene. Per the germline V gene, CDR1 is LNHDA and CDR2 is SQIVND (reference sequence). The CDR3 consists of 15 residues. The CDR3 bases are TGTGCCAGTAGTATCGGGACAGGGAGTCCTCAGCCCCAGCATTTT. It encodes CASSIGTGSPQPQHF.

The chain combines TRBV6-6 with TRBJ1-1, with 7 nucleotides matching TRBD1. The CDR3 is 15 amino acids. The germline V gene has CDR1 MNHNY and CDR2 SVGAGI (reference sequence). The V segment lost 0 bases and the J segment 1 base; nucleotides outside the gene matches: 2. In DNA, the CDR3 is TGTGCCAGCAGTTACTCGAGGACAGGGAACACTGAAGCTTTCTTT. Translating it yields CASSYSRTGNTEAFF.